This T cell receptor beta chain derives from a study of cytomegalovirus exposure and HLA in healthy donors. Study-wide results and caveats: Confirmation in vitro established that a few CMV-associated chains were specific for CMV antigens.

The table came from immunoSEQ multiplex PCR; TCRdb's copy has only in-frame clones and leaves some out. The table has about 120,000 clones, 75% to 90% seen once; the top ten hold 0.95% to 1.3%. The V gene end was trimmed by 4 bases and the J gene end by 0 bases; junction bases not matched to a gene: 12. The germline CDR1 and CDR2 sequences are MNHEY and SMNVEV (reference sequence). The length of the CDR3 is 19 residues. Points on this clone: Its specificity is unknown.

What was sequenced was PBMCs. The clonotype was recovered from a woman between 18 and 30 years old in good health and CMV-seronegative. The chain combines TRBV27 with TRBJ2-7, with TRBD2 identical over 13 bases. The CDR3 here is CASSWIGTSGMAPSYEQYF. DNA for the CDR3: TGTGCCAGCAGTTGGATCGGGACTAGCGGGATGGCCCCCTCCTACGAGCAGTACTTC.